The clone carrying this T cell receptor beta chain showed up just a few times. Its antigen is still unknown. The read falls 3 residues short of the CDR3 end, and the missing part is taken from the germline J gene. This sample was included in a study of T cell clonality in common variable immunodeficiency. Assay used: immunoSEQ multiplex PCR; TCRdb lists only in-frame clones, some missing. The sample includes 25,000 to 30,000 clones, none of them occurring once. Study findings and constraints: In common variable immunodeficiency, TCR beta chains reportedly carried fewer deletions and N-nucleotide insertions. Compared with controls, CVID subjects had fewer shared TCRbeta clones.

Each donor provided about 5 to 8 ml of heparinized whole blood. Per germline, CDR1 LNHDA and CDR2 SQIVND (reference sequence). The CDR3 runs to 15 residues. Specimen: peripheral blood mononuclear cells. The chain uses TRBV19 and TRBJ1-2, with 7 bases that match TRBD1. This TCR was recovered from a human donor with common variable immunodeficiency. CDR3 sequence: CASSTSGQFYKGYTF. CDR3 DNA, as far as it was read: TGTGCCAGTAGTACCTCGGGACAGTTCTATAAAGGC.